These 18 T cell receptor beta chains were sequenced from one sample in a study of blood T cell repertoires in COVID-19 (dated by TCRdb to about 2020). Library generation was performed with the immunoSEQ multiplex PCR assay. Sourced from immuneACCESS, this table was stored by TCRdb with only in-frame sequences that have V and J called. A share of the clones is absent; for the studies checked, an unresolved V gene accounts for under half, and the remainder has no known explanation. The sample yields 400,000 or so clones; around 87% were counted once. The ten top clones hold 2.5% to 3.5% of the sample. The sequencing input was peripheral blood. The receptors stem from a human donor in a cohort sampled during active COVID-19.

This clone was observed a single time. This sequence joins TRBV25-1 and TRBJ1-1, with D unresolved. The V gene lost 4 bases and the J gene lost 4 bases, with 10 bases spanning the gap. Germline CDR1 MGHDK, CDR2 SYGVNS. CDR3 size: 13 residues. The CDR3 region is CASSVGGGTEAFF. CDR3 in DNA: TGTGCCAGCAGTGTCGGCGGCGGCACTGAAGCTTTCTTT.

The genes are TRBV6-5 and TRBJ2-7; tentatively, D is TRBD1 (6 bases). Germline V gives CDR1 MNHEY, CDR2 SVGAGI. V was pared by 9 bases and J by 6 bases, with 24 bases between. The CDR3 is 15 residues long. The CDR3 sequence is CARQYYETGTAEQYF. The CDR3 DNA follows: TGTGCCAGGCAATATTACGAGACAGGAACCGCCGAGCAGTACTTC.

The chain recombines TRBV5-1 with TRBJ2-3; no firm D call. The CDR3 has 13 amino acids. V was clipped by 0 bases and J by 7 bases, with 9 bases between them. CDR1 is SGHRS and CDR2 is YFSETQ in the germline V gene. CDR3 DNA sequence: TGCGCCAGCAGCTTGGGGCCGTACAATACGCAGTATTTT. It translates to CASSLGPYNTQYF. The entire variable domain, with the rest obtained from reference TRBV5-1 and TRBJ2-3, is as follows: KAGVTQTPRYLIKTRGQQVTLSCSPISGHRSVSWYQQTPGQGLQFLFEYFSETQRNKGNFPGRFSGRQFSNSRSEMNVSTLELGDSALYLCASSLGPYNTQYFGPGTRLTVL.

The chain combines TRBV28 with TRBJ2-7, with TRBD1 matching over 7 bases. Germline trimming cut 6 bases from V and 1 base from J; bases unmatched to any gene: 6. Germline CDR1 and CDR2: MDHEN and SYDVKM. The CDR3 consists of 14 residues. The CDR3: CASRNRGGSYEQYF. DNA of the CDR3: TGTGCCAGCAGGAACAGGGGCGGGTCCTACGAGCAGTACTTC.

V gene TRBV7-9 combines with J gene TRBJ1-4; possibly TRBD1 for D (5 bases). Germline lookup yields CDR1 SEHNR and CDR2 FQNEAQ (reference sequence). This CDR3 is 15 amino acids long. Deletions cut 4 bases from V and 6 bases from J, with 15 bases between. For the CDR3, the DNA is TGTGCCAGCAGCTCCTTCGGGACGGGGGATGAAAAACTGTTTTTT. This sequence encodes CASSSFGTGDEKLFF.

The chain links TRBV6-5 to TRBJ1-1; D gene uncertain. Trimming removed 8 bases from V and 5 bases from J, with 18 bases in between. CDR1 MNHEY and CDR2 SVGAGI come from the germline V gene. This CDR3 is 14 amino acids long. In DNA form, the CDR3 reads TGTGCCAGCCGCCCCCGAAAGGAGAGGACTGAAGCTTTCTTT. Translated, it gives CASRPRKERTEAFF.

The chain is built from TRBV7-3 and TRBJ2-1, with a tentative D call TRBD1 (5 bases). The germline V gene has CDR1 SGHTA and CDR2 FQGTGA. Trimming stripped 2 bases from V and 9 bases from J, with 11 bases between. The CDR3 runs 13 residues. DNA for the CDR3: TGTGCCAGCAGCTTAGAGATTAGGGGTGAGCAGTTCTTC. This encodes CASSLEIRGEQFF.

This chain links TRBV9 with TRBJ2-3; D is unclear. This CDR3 region has 12 residues. Germline CDR1 is SGDLS and CDR2 is YYNGEE. The V end lost 3 bases, the J end lost 2 bases, and 4 bases lay between the germline ends. DNA for the CDR3: TGTGCCAGCAGCGCCCACACAGATACGCAGTATTTT. Its translation: CASSAHTDTQYF. Using reference TRBV9 and TRBJ2-3 for the parts outside the CDR3, the full variable domain is DSGVTQTPKHLITATGQRVTLRCSPRSGDLSVYWYQQSLDQGLQFLIQYYNGEERAKGNILERFSAQQFPDLHSELNLSSLELGDSALYFCASSAHTDTQYFGPGTRLTVL.

The rearrangement uses TRBV5-4 and TRBJ2-5, with a possible D match to TRBD1 (6 bases). CDR3 length: 15 residues. Germline assignment: CDR1 SGHNT and CDR2 YYREEE (reference sequence). Trimming shortened V by 3 bases and J by 3 bases, and 15 bases separated the two germline ends. In DNA form, the CDR3 reads TGTGCCAGCAGCTGGGCAAGGGGGATAGAAGAGACCCAGTACTTC. Amino acids: CASSWARGIEETQYF.

This clone was observed once. J is TRBJ1-5 and V is TRBV28; the D gene is possibly TRBD1 (6 bases). Looked up from germline, CDR1 is MDHEN and CDR2 is SYDVKM. The germline V and J ends were trimmed by 6 bases and 7 bases, with 13 bases remaining between them. The CDR3 has 13 amino acids. CDR3 in DNA: TGTGCCAGCAGCCGCGGGGGCCGACAGCCCCAGCATTTT. Translating it yields CASSRGGRQPQHF.

V is TRBV5-6 and J is TRBJ1-4; D gene unclear. Germline V gene data show CDR1 as SGHDT and CDR2 as YYEEEE. The CDR3 is 13 residues long. V lost 2 bases and J lost 8, with 10 bases in between. The CDR3 DNA reads TGTGCCAGCAGCTTAGCCAGGAGGGAAAAACTGTTTTTT. Amino acids: CASSLARREKLFF. Looking up the rest from reference TRBV5-6 and TRBJ1-4 gives the full variable domain: DAGVTQSPTHLIKTRGQQVTLRCSPKSGHDTVSWYQQALGQGPQFIFQYYEEEERQRGNFPDRFSGHQFPNYSSELNVNALLLGDSALYLCASSLARREKLFFGSGTQLSVL.

This clone was counted between two and nine times. The CDR3 is CASSEIAGAIGELFF. The CDR3 DNA reads as TGTGCCAGCAGCGAAATAGCGGGAGCGATCGGGGAGCTGTTTTTT. The rearrangement uses TRBV5-6 and TRBJ2-2, with 9 bases that match TRBD2. CDR1 is SGHDT, CDR2 YYEEEE, per germline. With 4 bases clipped from V and 7 bases from J, the junction kept 8 bases outside the gene matches. CDR3 length: 15 residues.

Note on this clone: The sample holds other DNA sequences that translate to the same CDR3. The chain employs TRBV9 and TRBJ2-5; D remains ambiguous. CDR3 length: 14 amino acids. Deletions cut 1 base from V and 1 base from J, with 8 bases between. Germline assignment: CDR1 SGDLS and CDR2 YYNGEE. CDR3 bases: TGTGCCAGCAGCGTATTCGCGAGCCAAGAGACCCAGTACTTC. Its protein is CASSVFASQETQYF.

The chain carries TRBV7-8 and TRBJ2-7; 9 bases fit TRBD1. V trimming: 5 bases; J trimming: 1 base; junction bases outside the gene matches: 6. The V gene's germline CDR1 is SGHVS and CDR2 FQNEAQ. This CDR3 has 15 amino acids. The CDR3 region is CASSRGQGSSYEQYF. Here the CDR3 DNA reads TGTGCCAGCAGCCGCGGACAGGGGAGTTCCTACGAGCAGTACTTC. Filled out from reference TRBV7-8 and TRBJ2-7, the complete variable domain reads GAGVSQSPRYKVAKRGQDVALRCDPISGHVSLFWYQQALGQGPEFLTYFQNEAQLDKSGLPSDRFFAERPEGSVSTLKIQRTQQEDSAVYLCASSRGQGSSYEQYFGPGTRLTVT.

This clone came up a few times. V is TRBV9 and J is TRBJ1-3; 8 bases agree with TRBD1. The V and J ends lost 0 bases and 2 bases, in that order; junction bases with no gene match: 1. The CDR3 is made up of 15 amino acids. From germline, CDR1 is SGDLS and CDR2 YYNGEE. The CDR3 reads CASSVATGAGNTIYF. As DNA, the CDR3 is TGTGCCAGCAGCGTAGCGACAGGGGCTGGAAACACCATATATTTT.

The chain couples TRBV3-1 (or the pseudogene TRBV3-2) to TRBJ1-2; TRBD1 matches 9 bases. Germline V lookup: CDR1 LGHDT, CDR2 YNNKEL (reference sequence). The CDR3 is 14 residues long. V shed 2 bases, J shed 4 bases, and the junction held 2 bases outside the gene matches. CDR3 amino acids: CASSQTTGGYGYTF. Here the CDR3 DNA reads TGTGCCAGCAGCCAAACGACAGGGGGCTATGGCTACACCTTC.

The CDR3 spells CASSGGALGDTEAFF. As DNA, the CDR3 is TGTGCCAGCAGTGGGGGGGCGCTGGGGGACACTGAAGCTTTCTTT. V is TRBV28 and J is TRBJ1-1; D may be TRBD1 (6 bases). Per germline, CDR1 MDHEN and CDR2 SYDVKM. The CDR3 totals 15 residues. V was shortened by 5 bases and J by 3 bases, with 16 bases between the two germline ends.

This clone was observed once. The chain employs TRBV5-1 and TRBJ2-5, with TRBD2 matching over 10 bases. This CDR3 has 16 residues. Germline CDR1 reads SGHRS; CDR2 reads YFSETQ. V trimming: 0 bases; J trimming: 5 bases; junction bases outside the gene matches: 7. The CDR3 loop reads CASSLVASGSGETQYF. In DNA form, the CDR3 reads TGCGCCAGCAGCTTGGTGGCTAGCGGGAGTGGGGAGACCCAGTACTTC.